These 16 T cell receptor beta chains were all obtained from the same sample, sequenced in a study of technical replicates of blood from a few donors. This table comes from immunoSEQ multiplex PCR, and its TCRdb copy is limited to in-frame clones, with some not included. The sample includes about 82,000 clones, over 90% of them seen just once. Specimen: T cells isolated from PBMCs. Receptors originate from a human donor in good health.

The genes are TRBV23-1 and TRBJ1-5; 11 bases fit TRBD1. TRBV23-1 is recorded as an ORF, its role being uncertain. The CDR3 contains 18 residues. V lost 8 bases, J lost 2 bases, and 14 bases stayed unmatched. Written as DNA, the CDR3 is TGCGCCAGCTCACGGGACAGGGGGTGGGATAGGCGCAATCAGCCCCAGCATTTT. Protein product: CASSRDRGWDRRNQPQHF.

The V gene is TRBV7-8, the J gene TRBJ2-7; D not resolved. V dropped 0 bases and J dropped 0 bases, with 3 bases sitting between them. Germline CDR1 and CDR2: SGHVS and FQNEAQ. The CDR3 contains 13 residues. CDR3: CASSLASSYEQYF. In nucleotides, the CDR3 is TGTGCCAGCAGCTTAGCTAGCTCCTACGAGCAGTACTTC.

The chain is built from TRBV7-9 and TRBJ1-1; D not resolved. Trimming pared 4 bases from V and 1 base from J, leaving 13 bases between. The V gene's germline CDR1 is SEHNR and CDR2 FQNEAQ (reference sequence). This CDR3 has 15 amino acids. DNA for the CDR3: TGTGCCAGCAGCTCATGGTCCAGTTCGAACACTGAAGCTTTCTTT. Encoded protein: CASSSWSSSNTEAFF.

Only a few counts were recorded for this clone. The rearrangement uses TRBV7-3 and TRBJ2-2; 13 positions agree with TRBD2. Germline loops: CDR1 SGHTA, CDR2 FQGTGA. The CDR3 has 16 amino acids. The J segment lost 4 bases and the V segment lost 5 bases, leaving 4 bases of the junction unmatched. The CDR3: CASSLGLAGATGELFF. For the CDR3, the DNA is TGTGCCAGCAGCCTAGGACTAGCGGGAGCCACCGGGGAGCTGTTTTTT.

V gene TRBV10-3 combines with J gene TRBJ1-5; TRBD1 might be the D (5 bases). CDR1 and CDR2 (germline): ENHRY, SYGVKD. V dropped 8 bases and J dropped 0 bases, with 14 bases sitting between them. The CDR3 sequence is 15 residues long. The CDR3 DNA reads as TGTGCCATCGGGCCAGGGCAGATTAGCAATCAGCCCCAGCATTTT. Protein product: CAIGPGQISNQPQHF.

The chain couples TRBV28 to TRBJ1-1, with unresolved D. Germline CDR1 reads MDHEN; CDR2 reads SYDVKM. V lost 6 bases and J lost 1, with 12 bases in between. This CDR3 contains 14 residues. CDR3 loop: CASSTQDWNTEAFF. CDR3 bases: TGTGCCAGCAGCACCCAGGACTGGAACACTGAAGCTTTCTTT.

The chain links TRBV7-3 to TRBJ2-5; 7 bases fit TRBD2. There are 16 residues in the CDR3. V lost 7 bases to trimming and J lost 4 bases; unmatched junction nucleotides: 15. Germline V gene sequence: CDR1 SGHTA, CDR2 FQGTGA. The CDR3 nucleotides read TGTGCCAGCAAGGAGGAGGGAGGGCCGGGAGGAGAGACCCAGTACTTC. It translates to CASKEEGGPGGETQYF.

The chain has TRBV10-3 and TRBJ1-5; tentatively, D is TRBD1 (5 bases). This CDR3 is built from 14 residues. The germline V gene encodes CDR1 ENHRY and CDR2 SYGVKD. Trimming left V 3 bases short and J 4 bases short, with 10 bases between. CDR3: CAISEGRVNQPQHF. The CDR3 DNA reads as TGTGCCATCAGTGAAGGCAGGGTAAATCAGCCCCAGCATTTT.

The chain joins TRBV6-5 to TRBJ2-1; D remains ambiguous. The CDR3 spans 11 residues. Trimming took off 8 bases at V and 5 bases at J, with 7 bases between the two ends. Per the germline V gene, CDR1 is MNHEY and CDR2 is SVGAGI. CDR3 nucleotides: TGTGCCAGCTCCCGAGACAATGAGCAGTTCTTC. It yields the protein CASSRDNEQFF.

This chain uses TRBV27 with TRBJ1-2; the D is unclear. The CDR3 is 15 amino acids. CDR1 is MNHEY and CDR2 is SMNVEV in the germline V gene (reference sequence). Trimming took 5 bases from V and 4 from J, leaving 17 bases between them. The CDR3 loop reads CASSRFVPSGYGYTF. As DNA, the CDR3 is TGTGCCAGCAGTCGATTCGTCCCGTCAGGCTATGGCTACACCTTC.

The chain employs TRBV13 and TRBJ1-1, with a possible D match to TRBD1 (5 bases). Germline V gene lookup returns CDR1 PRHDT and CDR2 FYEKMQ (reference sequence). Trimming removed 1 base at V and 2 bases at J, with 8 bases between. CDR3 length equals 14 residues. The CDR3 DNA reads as TGTGCCAGCAGCTTAGCGACAGCAAACACTGAAGCTTTCTTT. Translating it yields CASSLATANTEAFF.

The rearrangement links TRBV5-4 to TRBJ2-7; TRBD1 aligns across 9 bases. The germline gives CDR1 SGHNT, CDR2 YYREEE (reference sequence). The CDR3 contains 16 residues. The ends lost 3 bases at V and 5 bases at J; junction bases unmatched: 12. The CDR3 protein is CASSSGTGPRWDEQYF. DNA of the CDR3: TGTGCCAGCAGCTCCGGGACAGGGCCTCGGTGGGACGAGCAGTACTTC.

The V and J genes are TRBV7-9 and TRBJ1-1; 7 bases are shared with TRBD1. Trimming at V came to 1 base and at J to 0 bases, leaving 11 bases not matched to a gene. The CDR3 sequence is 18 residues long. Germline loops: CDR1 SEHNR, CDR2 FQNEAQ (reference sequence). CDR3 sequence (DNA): TGTGCCAGCAGCTTAGTTTGGAACAGGGGAGTCATGAACACTGAAGCTTTCTTT. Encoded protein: CASSLVWNRGVMNTEAFF.

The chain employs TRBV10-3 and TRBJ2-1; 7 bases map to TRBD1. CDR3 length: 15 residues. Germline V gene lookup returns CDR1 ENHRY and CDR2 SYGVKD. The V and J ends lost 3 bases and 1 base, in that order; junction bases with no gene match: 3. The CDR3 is CAISEAGGSYNEQFF. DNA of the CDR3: TGTGCCATCAGTGAAGCAGGGGGTTCCTACAATGAGCAGTTCTTC.

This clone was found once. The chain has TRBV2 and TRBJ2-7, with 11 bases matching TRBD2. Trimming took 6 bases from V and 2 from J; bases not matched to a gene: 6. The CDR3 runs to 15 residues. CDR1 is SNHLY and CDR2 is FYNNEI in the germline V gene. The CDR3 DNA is TGTGCCAGCAGCGTCTCTAGCGGGAGGACCTACGAGCAGTACTTC. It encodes CASSVSSGRTYEQYF. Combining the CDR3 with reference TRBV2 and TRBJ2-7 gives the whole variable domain EPEVTQTPSHQVTQMGQEVILRCVPISNHLYFYWYRQILGQKVEFLVSFYNNEISEKSEIFDDQFSVERPDGSNFTLKIRSTKLEDSAMYFCASSVSSGRTYEQYFGPGTRLTVT.

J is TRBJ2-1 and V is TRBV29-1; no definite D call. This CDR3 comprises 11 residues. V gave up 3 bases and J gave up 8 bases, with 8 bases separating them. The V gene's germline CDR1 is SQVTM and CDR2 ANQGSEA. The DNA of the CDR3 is TGCAGCGTTGAGTCAGGTGATGAGCAGTTCTTC. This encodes CSVESGDEQFF.